This T cell receptor (beta chain) was recorded in a study of CD8+ T cells in alopecia areata. The trim removed 5 bases at V and 3 bases at J, leaving 3 bases unmatched. This CDR3 region has 13 residues. Per germline, CDR1 MNHNS and CDR2 SASEGT. RNA extraction and reverse transcription yielded cDNA as sequencing template. The assay was immunoSEQ multiplex PCR, and TCRdb's table has in-frame clones only and misses some. The top ten hold about an eighth of the sample, which has 150,000 to 200,000 clones, approximately 70% seen once. The source is a human donor with alopecia areata. Sequenced here: CD8+ T cells sorted from blood, sampled at week 0. The chain couples TRBV6-1 to TRBJ1-1; 7 nucleotides match TRBD1. CDR3 in DNA: TGTGCCAGCAGTTCGACAGGGTACACTGAAGCTTTCTTT. It specifies CASSSTGYTEAFF.